This TCR beta chain was sequenced for a study of vaccination and CD4 T cells after COVID-19. Points from the study as a whole: A median 86.3% of convalescent patients' SARS-CoV-2-reactive clones emerged only after vaccination. The great majority, 304 of 307 vaccine-specific clones, proved spike mono-reactive in convalescent patients.

Described treatment: approximately nine-day PBMC culture with coronavirus spike peptide pools or control peptides (ViraFEST assay). Once obtained from cultured CD4+ T cells, the DNA was sequenced using the Oncomine TCR Beta short-read assay. From the PCR reads, TCRdb called clonotypes with MiXCR, one entry per CDR3 protein. The data contain 9,500 to 15,000 distinct CDR3 sequences, roughly three fifths of them singletons. Germline values: CDR1 KGHSH, CDR2 LQKENI. The CDR3 covers 15 residues. V was pared by 6 bases and J by 3 bases, with 15 bases between. Note on this clonotype: What it recognizes is unknown. The conserved closing phenylalanine or tryptophan is absent in this CDR3, likely reflecting a read error.

The source is a human donor who had recovered from COVID-19. The rearrangement uses TRBV18 and TRBJ2-1; perhaps TRBD2 as D (6 bases). The material was CD4+ T cells from blood, cultured in vitro, obtained before SARS-CoV-2 vaccination. CDR3 nucleotides: TGTGCCAGCTCTGGGGTGGAGGGAGGCTACAATGAGCAGTTCCTC. Residues: CASSGVEGGYNEQFL.